This T cell receptor beta chain was profiled in a study of blood T cell repertoires in COVID-19. Study details: T cells, B-cell-depleted T cells, or PBMCs supplied cDNA or gDNA.

Per the original methods: Amplification with reference gene primers provided the estimates of nucleated cell counts. Profiled with immunoSEQ multiplex PCR; TCRdb holds only in-frame clones, not every one. The V and J calls and the clone size are those of that table, but D and trimming were determined from the DNA. The sample holds 250,000 or so clones, 84% seen once. V lost 6 bases to trimming and J lost 7 bases; unmatched junction nucleotides: 7. The CDR3 runs 13 residues. The germline V gene has CDR1 KGHSH and CDR2 LQKENI. This rearrangement joins TRBV18 to TRBJ1-2; TRBD1 agrees at 8 bases. The receptor was isolated from a man aged 45-60 years with acute or convalescent COVID-19. Sequenced input: peripheral blood. CDR3 coding DNA: TGTGCCAGCTCCCCGGACAGGGATTCTGGCTACACCTTC. Its protein product is CASSPDRDSGYTF.